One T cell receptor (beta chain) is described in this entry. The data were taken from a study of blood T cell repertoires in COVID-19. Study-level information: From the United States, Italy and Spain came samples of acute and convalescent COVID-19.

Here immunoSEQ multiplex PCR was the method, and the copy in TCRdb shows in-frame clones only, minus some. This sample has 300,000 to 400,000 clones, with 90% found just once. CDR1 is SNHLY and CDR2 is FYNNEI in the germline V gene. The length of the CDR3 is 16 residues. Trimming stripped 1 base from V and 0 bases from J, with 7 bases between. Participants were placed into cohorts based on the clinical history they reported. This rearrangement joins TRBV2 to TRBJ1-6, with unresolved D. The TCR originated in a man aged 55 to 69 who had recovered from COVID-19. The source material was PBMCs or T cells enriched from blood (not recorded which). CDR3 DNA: TGTGCCAGCAGTGAAGGAGGAAGCTCCTATAATTCACCCCTCCACTTT. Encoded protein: CASSEGGSSYNSPLHF.